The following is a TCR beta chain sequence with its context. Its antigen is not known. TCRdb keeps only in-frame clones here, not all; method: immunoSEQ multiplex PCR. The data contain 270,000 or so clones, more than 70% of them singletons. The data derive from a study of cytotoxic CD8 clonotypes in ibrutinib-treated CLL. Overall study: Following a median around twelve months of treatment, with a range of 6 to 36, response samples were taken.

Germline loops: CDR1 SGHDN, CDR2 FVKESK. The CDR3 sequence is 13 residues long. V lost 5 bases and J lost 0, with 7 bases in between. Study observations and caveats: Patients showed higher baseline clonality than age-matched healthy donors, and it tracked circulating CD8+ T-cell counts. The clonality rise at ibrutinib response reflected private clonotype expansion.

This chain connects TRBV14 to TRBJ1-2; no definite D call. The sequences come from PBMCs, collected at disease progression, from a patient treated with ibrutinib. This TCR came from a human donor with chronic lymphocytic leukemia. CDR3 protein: CASSVTANYGYTF. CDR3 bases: TGTGCCAGCAGCGTCACAGCTAACTATGGCTACACCTTC.